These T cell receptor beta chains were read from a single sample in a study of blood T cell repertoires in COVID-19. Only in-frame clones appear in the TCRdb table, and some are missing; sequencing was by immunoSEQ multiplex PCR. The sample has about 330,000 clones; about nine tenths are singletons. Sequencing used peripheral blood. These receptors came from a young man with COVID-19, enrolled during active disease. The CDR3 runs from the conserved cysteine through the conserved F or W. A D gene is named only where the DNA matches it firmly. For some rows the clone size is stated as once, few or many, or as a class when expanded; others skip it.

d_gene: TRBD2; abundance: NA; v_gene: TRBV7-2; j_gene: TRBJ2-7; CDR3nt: TGTGCCAGCAGCTTAGGGCCTAGCGGGGGGGCCTACGAGCAGTACTTC; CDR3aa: CASSLGPSGGAYEQYF
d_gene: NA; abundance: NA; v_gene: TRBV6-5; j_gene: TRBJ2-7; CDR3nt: TGTGCCAGCAGGGGGGCAGGGCCTCGCGAGCAGTACTTC; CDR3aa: CASRGAGPREQYF
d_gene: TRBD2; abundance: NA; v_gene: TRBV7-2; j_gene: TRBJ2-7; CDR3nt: TGTGCCAGCAGCCGGGGGGGTTCCTCCTACGAGCAGTACTTC; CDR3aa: CASSRGGSSYEQYF
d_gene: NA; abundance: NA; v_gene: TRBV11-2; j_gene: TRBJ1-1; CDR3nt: TGTGCCAGCAGCTTTAGTTCGGCCGGCGGGACTGAAGCTTTCTTT; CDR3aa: CASSFSSAGGTEAFF
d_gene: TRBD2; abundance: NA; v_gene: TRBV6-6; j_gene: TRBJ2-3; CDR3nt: TGTGCCAGCAGTTGGAATAGCGGGGGAGGTGAAGATACGCAGTATTTT; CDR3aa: CASSWNSGGGEDTQYF
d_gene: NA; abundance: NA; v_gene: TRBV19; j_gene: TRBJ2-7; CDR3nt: TGTGCCAGTAGTATCTCAGACTACGAGCAGTACTTC; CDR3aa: CASSISDYEQYF
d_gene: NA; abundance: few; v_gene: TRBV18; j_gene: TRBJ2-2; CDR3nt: TGTGCCAGCTCACCCCGTATGAACACCGGGGAGCTGTTTTTT; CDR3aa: CASSPRMNTGELFF
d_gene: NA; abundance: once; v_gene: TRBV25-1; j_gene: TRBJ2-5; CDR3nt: TGTGCCAGCAGTGAGGCGGGGGCTTCAGAGACCCAGTACTTC; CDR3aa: CASSEAGASETQYF
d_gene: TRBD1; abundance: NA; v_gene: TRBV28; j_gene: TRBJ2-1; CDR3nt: TGTGCCAGCAGTTTCATACAGGGGTCCAATGAGCAGTTCTTC; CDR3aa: CASSFIQGSNEQFF
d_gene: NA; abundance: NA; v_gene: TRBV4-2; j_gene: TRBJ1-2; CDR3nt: TGTGCCAGCAGCCAAGTAGGGGCACAGGGTTTAGGCTACACCTTC; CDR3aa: CASSQVGAQGLGYTF
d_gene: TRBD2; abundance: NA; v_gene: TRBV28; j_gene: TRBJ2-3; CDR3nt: TGTGCCAGCATTAACAGACTAGCAAGAGATACGCAGTATTTT; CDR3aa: CASINRLARDTQYF
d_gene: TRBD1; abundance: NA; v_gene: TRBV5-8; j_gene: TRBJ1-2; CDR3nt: TGTGCCAGCAGCTTCGGGACAGGGGTTCCCTATGGCTACACCTTC; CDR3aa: CASSFGTGVPYGYTF
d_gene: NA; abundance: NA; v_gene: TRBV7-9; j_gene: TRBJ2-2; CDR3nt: TGTGCCAGCAGCCTGACAGCAGACACCGGGGAGCTGTTTTTT; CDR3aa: CASSLTADTGELFF
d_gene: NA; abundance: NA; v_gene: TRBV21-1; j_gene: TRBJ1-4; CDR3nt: TGTGCCAGTGCAACAGGGGGCGAAAGCGAGCGTGCAACTAATGAAAAACTGTTTTTT; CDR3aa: CASATGGESERATNEKLFF
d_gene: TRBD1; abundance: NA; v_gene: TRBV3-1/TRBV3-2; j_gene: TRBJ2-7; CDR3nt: TGTGCCAGCAGCCAGGGGGACAGGAGCTCCTACGAGCAGTACTTC; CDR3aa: CASSQGDRSSYEQYF
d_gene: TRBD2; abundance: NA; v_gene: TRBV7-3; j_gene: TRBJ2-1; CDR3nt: TGTGCCAGCAGCTTACCGGGGGGGCTTCACAATGAGCAGTTCTTC; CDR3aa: CASSLPGGLHNEQFF
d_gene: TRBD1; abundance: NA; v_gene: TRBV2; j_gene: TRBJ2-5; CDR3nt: TGTGCCAGCAGTGAACTTCCAGGGGGCAGAGAGACCCAGTACTTC; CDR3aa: CASSELPGGRETQYF
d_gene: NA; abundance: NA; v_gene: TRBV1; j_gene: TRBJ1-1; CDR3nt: TGCACCAGCAGCCAAGATCTGAGATCGAACACTGAAGCTTTCTTT; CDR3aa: CTSSQDLRSNTEAFF
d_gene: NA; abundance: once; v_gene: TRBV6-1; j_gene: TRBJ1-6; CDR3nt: TGTGCCAGCAGTGAAAAGCAAGGCGGCGCCCTTAATTCACCCCTCCACTTT; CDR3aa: CASSEKQGGALNSPLHF
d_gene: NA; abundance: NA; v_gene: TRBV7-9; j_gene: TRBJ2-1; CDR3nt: TGTGCCAGCAGCTTAGGGGGGGGCCCTAACAATGAGCAGTTCTTC; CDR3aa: CASSLGGGPNNEQFF
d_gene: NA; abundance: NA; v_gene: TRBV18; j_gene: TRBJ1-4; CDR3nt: TGTGCCAGCTCACCAGTGGCAGGCATTAATGAAAAACTGTTTTTT; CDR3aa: CASSPVAGINEKLFF
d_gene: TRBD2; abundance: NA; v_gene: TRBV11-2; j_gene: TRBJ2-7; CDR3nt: TGTGCCAGCAGCCTAGCGGAGCGAGAGCAGTACTTC; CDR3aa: CASSLAEREQYF
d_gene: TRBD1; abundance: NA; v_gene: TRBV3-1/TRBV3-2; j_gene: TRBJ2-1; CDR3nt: TGTGCCAGCAGCCAAGTGACAGGGTTAAATGAGCAGTTCTTC; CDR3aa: CASSQVTGLNEQFF
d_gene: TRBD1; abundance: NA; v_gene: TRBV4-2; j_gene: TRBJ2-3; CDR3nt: TGTGCCAGCAGCGCTCGACAGGGGCGGACCGCAGATACGCAGTATTTT; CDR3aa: CASSARQGRTADTQYF
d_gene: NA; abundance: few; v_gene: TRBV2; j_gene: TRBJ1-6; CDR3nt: TGTGCCAGAGGGACACCACTTTCACCCCTCCACTTT; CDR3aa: CARGTPLSPLHF
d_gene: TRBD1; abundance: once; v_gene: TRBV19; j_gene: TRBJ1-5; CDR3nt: TGTGCCAGTAGGGGACAGCTAAATCAGCCCCAGCATTTT; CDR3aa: CASRGQLNQPQHF
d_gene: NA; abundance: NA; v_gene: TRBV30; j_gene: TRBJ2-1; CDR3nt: TGTGCTACCGATCGACCGGGGGATGAGCAGTTCTTC; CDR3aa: CATDRPGDEQFF
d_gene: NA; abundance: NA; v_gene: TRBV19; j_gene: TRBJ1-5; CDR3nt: TGTGCCAGTAGTATAGATACAGGAGTTTATCAGCCCCAGCATTTT; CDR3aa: CASSIDTGVYQPQHF
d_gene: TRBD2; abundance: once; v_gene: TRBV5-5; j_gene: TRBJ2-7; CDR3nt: TGTGCCAGCAGCCAATTCTCCGGGGGGAGCTACGAGCAGTACTTC; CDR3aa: CASSQFSGGSYEQYF
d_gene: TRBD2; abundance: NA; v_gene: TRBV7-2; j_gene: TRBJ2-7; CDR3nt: TGTGCCAGCAGCTCACCTAGCGGGAGGGTCCAGTACTTC; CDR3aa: CASSSPSGRVQYF
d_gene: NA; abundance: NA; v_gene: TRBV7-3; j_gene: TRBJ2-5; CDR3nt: TGTGCCAGCAGCTCTGGTTTGGGCCCAGAGACCCAGTACTTC; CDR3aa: CASSSGLGPETQYF
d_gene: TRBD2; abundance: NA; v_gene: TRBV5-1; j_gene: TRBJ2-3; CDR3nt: TGCGCCAGCAGCTTTGAAGGACTAGCGGGGGGGCCTGGGACCACAGATACGCAGTATTTT; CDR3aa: CASSFEGLAGGPGTTDTQYF
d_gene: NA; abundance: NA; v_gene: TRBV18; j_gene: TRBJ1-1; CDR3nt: TGTGCCAGCTCAAACAAAGTAGGTGAGGGTGGCACTGAAGCTTTCTTT; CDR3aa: CASSNKVGEGGTEAFF
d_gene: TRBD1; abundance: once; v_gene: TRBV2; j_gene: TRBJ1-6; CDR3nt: TGTGCCAGCAGTCCTCGACAGGGCCAGAATTCACCCCTCCACTTT; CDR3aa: CASSPRQGQNSPLHF
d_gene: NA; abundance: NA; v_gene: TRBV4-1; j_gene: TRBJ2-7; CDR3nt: TGCGCCAGCAGCCAAGAGTGGAGCTCCTACGAGCAGTACTTC; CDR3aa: CASSQEWSSYEQYF
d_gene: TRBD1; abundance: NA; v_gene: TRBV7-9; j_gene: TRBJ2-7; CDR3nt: TGTGCCAGCAGCCCAAAACCGGGACAGTCAAGGGGCGAGCAGTACTTC; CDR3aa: CASSPKPGQSRGEQYF
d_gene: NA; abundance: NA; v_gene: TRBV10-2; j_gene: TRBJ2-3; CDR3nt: TGCGCCAGTTTGGGTCGCTCGGGGGATACGCAGTATTTT; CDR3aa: CASLGRSGDTQYF
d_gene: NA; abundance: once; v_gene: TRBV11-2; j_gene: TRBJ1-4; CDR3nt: TGTGCCAGCAGCTTCCTAGCGGACATTTCGAAAAAACTGTTTTTT; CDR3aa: CASSFLADISKKLFF
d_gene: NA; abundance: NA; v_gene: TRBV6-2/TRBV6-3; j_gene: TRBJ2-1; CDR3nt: TGTGCCAGCAGCTTAGATAGCAAACGACTAGAGCGGTACAATGAGCAGTTCTTC; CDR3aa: CASSLDSKRLERYNEQFF
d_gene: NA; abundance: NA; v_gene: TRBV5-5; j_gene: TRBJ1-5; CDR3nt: TGTGCCAGCAGCTTAGGGAGGGGCTGGTTCGAGGCCCAGCATTTT; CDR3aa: CASSLGRGWFEAQHF
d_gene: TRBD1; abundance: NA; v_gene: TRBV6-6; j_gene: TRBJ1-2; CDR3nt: TGTGCCAGCAGTTACTCGACAGGGAAGGCGTATGGCTACACCTTC; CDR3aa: CASSYSTGKAYGYTF
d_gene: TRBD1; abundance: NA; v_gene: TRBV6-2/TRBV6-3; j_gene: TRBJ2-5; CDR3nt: TGTGCCAGCAGTGCTCTCGCGGGACAGGGAAAGGGGACCCAGTACTTC; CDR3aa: CASSALAGQGKGTQYF
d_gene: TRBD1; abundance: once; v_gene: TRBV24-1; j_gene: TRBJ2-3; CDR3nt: TGTGCCACCAGGGGAGACAGGGTTACAGATACGCAGTATTTT; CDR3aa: CATRGDRVTDTQYF
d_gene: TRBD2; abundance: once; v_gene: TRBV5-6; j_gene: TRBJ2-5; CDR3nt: TGTGCCAGCAGCTTCCAGGGAGGGGAGACCCAGTACTTC; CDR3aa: CASSFQGGETQYF
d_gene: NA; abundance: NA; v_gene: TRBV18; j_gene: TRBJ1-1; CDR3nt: TGTGCCAGCTCACCCCTACAACAGGATGGGCGTGAAGCTTTCTTT; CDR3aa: CASSPLQQDGREAFF
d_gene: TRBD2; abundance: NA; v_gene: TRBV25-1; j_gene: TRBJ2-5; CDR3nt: TGTGCCAGCAGTCCCCTCCTAGCGGGCCAAGAGACCCAGTACTTC; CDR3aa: CASSPLLAGQETQYF
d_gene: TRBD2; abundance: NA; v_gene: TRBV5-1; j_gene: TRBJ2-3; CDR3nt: TGCGCCAGCAGCTTGGAGCCCCGTATTGCGGGGGGGCCGAACACAGATACGCAGTATTTT; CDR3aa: CASSLEPRIAGGPNTDTQYF